These T cell receptor beta chains were read from a single sample in a study of blood T cell repertoires in COVID-19. The method was immunoSEQ multiplex PCR; TCRdb's version includes in-frame clones alone and lacks a portion of them. This sample yields 37,000 or so clones, of which around 87% are seen a single time; 62% belongs to the top ten. The sample comprised peripheral blood. The receptor set was obtained from a man in his 70s with acute or convalescent COVID-19. Each CDR3 is given with its conserved first and last residue. A D gene is named only where the DNA matches it firmly. Some rows have no size entry. The others give once, few or many, or a class for an expanded clone.

15	TRBV6-2/TRBV6-3	TRBJ1-5	TRBD1	.	TGTGCCAGCAGTTACGAGACAGGGGCGCATCAGCCCCAGCATTTT	CASSYETGAHQPQHF
15	TRBV15	TRBJ2-5	.	.	TGTGCCACCAGCAGGAGTGTAGGGGTCCAAGAGACCCAGTACTTC	CATSRSVGVQETQYF
13	TRBV19	TRBJ1-2	.	.	TGTGCCAGTAGTATAGGCCAGTCCTATGGCTACACCTTC	CASSIGQSYGYTF
14	TRBV10-1	TRBJ2-7	TRBD2	.	TGCGCCAGCAGTGAGTCGGGACTAGCGCGGGAGCAGTACTTC	CASSESGLAREQYF
18	TRBV18	TRBJ2-2	.	.	TGTGCCAGCTCCCCGCTGGACAGATTACTATCGAACACCGGGGAGCTGTTTTTT	CASSPLDRLLSNTGELFF
15	TRBV3-1/TRBV3-2	TRBJ2-5	TRBD1	.	TGTGCCAGCAGCCCGACGACAGGGAGAGGGGAGACCCAGTACTTC	CASSPTTGRGETQYF
12	TRBV30	TRBJ1-4	.	.	TGTGCCTGGAGTGTAATGAGGGGGTTGCTGTTTTTT	CAWSVMRGLLFF
14	TRBV19	TRBJ2-5	.	.	TGTGCCAGTAGTATAGATCTGCAGGGTGAGACCCAGTACTTC	CASSIDLQGETQYF
12	TRBV27	TRBJ1-1	TRBD1	.	TGTGCCAGCAGTTTTCCCGGACAGGAGGCTTTCTTT	CASSFPGQEAFF
14	TRBV7-2	TRBJ1-1	.	few	TGTGCCAGCAGCCTGGCTCAGGGCAACACTGAAGCTTTCTTT	CASSLAQGNTEAFF
16	TRBV11-3	TRBJ1-1	TRBD1	.	TGTGCCAGCAGCTTGGGGGGTGGACAGGGACGGACTGAAGCTTTCTTT	CASSLGGGQGRTEAFF
11	TRBV29-1	TRBJ1-2	.	few	TGCAGCGCCGGCCTCGGGGAAGGCTACACCTTC	CSAGLGEGYTF
15	TRBV5-1	TRBJ2-3	TRBD2	once	TGCGCCAGCAAGCCTCTAGCGGGGACCACAGATACGCAGTATTTT	CASKPLAGTTDTQYF
16	TRBV19	TRBJ1-6	TRBD1	.	TGTGCCAGTAGTCCTCAACAGGGGGGTTATAATTCACCCCTCCACTTT	CASSPQQGGYNSPLHF
14	TRBV7-9	TRBJ1-4	.	.	TGTGCCAGCAGCTTTAGCAGAAACGTGGGAAAACTGTTTTTT	CASSFSRNVGKLFF
15	TRBV27	TRBJ1-4	TRBD1	.	TGTGCCAGCAGTGGTACCGGGACAGGGGTTGAAAAACTGTTTTTT	CASSGTGTGVEKLFF
16	TRBV28	TRBJ1-5	.	.	TGTGCCAGCGGATTTAACCGGGACATTAGCAATCAGCCCCAGCATTTT	CASGFNRDISNQPQHF
16	TRBV7-2	TRBJ2-1	.	.	TGTGCCAGCAGCCTTATCCGGGGGTCGAGCTACAATGAGCAGTTCTTC	CASSLIRGSSYNEQFF
14	TRBV3-1/TRBV3-2	TRBJ2-5	.	.	TGTGCCAGCAGCCAAGATGCAGGGAGGGAGACCCAGTACTTC	CASSQDAGRETQYF
12	TRBV30	TRBJ1-6	.	.	TGTGCCTGGAGCAGAATGAATTCACCCCTCCACTTT	CAWSRMNSPLHF
17	TRBV27	TRBJ2-7	.	.	TGTGCCAGCAGTCCCACCGGGAGGACAGGGAGAGTAGGCGAGCAGTACTTC	CASSPTGRTGRVGEQYF
14	TRBV6-5	TRBJ1-2	TRBD1	.	TGTGCCAGCACCCCGGGACAGACAACTTATGGCTACACCTTC	CASTPGQTTYGYTF
14	TRBV7-2	TRBJ2-3	.	.	TGTGCCAGCAGCTTCGAGACTAGCACAGATACGCAGTATTTT	CASSFETSTDTQYF
15	TRBV30	TRBJ2-7	TRBD1	.	TGTGCCTGGAGTCTGGGACAGGGGAATTCGGGCGAGCAGTACTTC	CAWSLGQGNSGEQYF
14	TRBV9	TRBJ2-5	.	few	TGTGCCAGCAGCACCGGCCTCCGGGGAGAGACCCAGTACTTC	CASSTGLRGETQYF
15	TRBV7-8	TRBJ2-1	TRBD2	.	TGTGCCAGCAGCGTAGCTAGCGGGTCGCACGGTGAGCAGTTCTTC	CASSVASGSHGEQFF
14	TRBV19	TRBJ1-5	.	.	TGTGCCAGTAGTCCTTGGGGCAGAGGCCAGCCCCAGCATTTT	CASSPWGRGQPQHF
17	TRBV4-1	TRBJ2-7	TRBD2	.	TGCGCCAGCAGCCAAGACGGAGGAGCGGGGCTCCAATACGAGCAGTACTTC	CASSQDGGAGLQYEQYF
16	TRBV7-8	TRBJ2-7	TRBD2	.	TGTGCCAGCAGCGCCGGGACTAGCGGGTCCTTTTACGAGCAGTACTTC	CASSAGTSGSFYEQYF
14	TRBV18	TRBJ2-3	.	.	TGTGCCAGCTCCCAGGATAGCGCTACAGATACGCAGTATTTT	CASSQDSATDTQYF
12	TRBV10-3	TRBJ1-2	.	.	TGTGCCATCAGTGAAGGGGCCAGGGGCTACACCTTC	CAISEGARGYTF
14	TRBV18	TRBJ2-7	.	.	TGTGCCAGCTCACCACAGCTAAGTTCGTACGAGCAGTACTTC	CASSPQLSSYEQYF
13	TRBV7-8	TRBJ1-5	TRBD1	.	TGTGCCAGCAGCCTGGGACAGGGACGGCCCCAGCATTTT	CASSLGQGRPQHF
16	TRBV4-2	TRBJ2-6	.	few	TGTGCCAGCAGCCAAGTCACGGAGGGACCAGCAGGCGTCCTGACTTTC	CASSQVTEGPAGVLTF
14	TRBV19	TRBJ2-7	.	once	TGTGCCAGTAGTATTAGAGGGAACTCCTACGAGCAGTACTTC	CASSIRGNSYEQYF
12	TRBV20-1	TRBJ1-1	.	.	TGCAGTGCTAGTAATCCCAGCACTGAAGCTTTCTTT	CSASNPSTEAFF
13	TRBV12-3/TRBV12-4	TRBJ1-2	.	.	TGTGCCAGCAGTCACGGACAGCCCTATGGCTACACCTTC	CASSHGQPYGYTF
13	TRBV29-1	TRBJ2-7	TRBD2	.	TGCAGCGCCCAACTAGCGGAAAGATACGAGCAGTACTTC	CSAQLAERYEQYF
14	TRBV4-1	TRBJ2-5	TRBD1	.	TGCGCCAGCAGCCTCGTGGGACAGCAAGAGACCCAGTACTTC	CASSLVGQQETQYF
14	TRBV10-1	TRBJ2-7	TRBD2	.	TGCGCCAGCAGTGAAAGCGGGGGCGCCTACGAGCAGTACTTC	CASSESGGAYEQYF
14	TRBV7-8	TRBJ1-5	.	.	TGTGCCAGCAGCTTAGGAGGGCGCAATCAGCCCCAGCATTTT	CASSLGGRNQPQHF